The clone carrying this TCR beta chain was seen a few times. As yet, its antigen is unknown. Repertoires were generated with immunoSEQ multiplex PCR, while TCRdb's copy carries only in-frame clones and drops some. The sample yields some 80,000 clones, approximately 85% seen once. This entry belongs to a study of T cell responses to AZD1222 COVID-19 vaccine. Study-wide results and caveats: Baseline testing showed seropositivity in only a handful of AZD1222 recipients.

The CDR3 extends over 16 amino acids. Trimming removed 1 base from V and 2 bases from J; junction bases left unmatched: 4. Germline V gene lookup returns CDR1 LNHDA and CDR2 SQIVND (reference sequence). The chain couples TRBV19 to TRBJ2-5; TRBD2 matches at 10 bases. This receptor was identified in an adult in good health. Here the sequenced sample was peripheral blood, taken on day 0 of MenACWY control vaccination. The CDR3 nucleotides are TGTGCCAGTAGTATAGGGATAGCGGGGGGACAAGAGACCCAGTACTTC. It yields the protein CASSIGIAGGQETQYF. Complete variable domain (other parts from reference TRBV19 and TRBJ2-5): DGGITQSPKYLFRKEGQNVTLSCEQNLNHDAMYWYRQDPGQGLRLIYYSQIVNDFQKGDIAEGYSVSREKKESFPLTVTSAQKNPTAFYLCASSIGIAGGQETQYFGPGTRLLVL.